The entry below describes one T cell receptor (beta chain). Its antigen is undetermined. This record belongs to a study of shared clonotypes between healthy human individuals. Study context: There were three CD4 naive, three CD4 memory, two CD8 naive and one CD8 memory plates per donor. General study points: Large sequencing depth failed to make sorted-subset sequencing complete, rarefaction showed.

V lost 3 bases and J 0 bases, leaving 8 bases between the germline ends. CDR1 and CDR2 from the germline V gene are SGHTA and FQGNSA. The CDR3 spans 14 residues. All donors were Caucasian adults living in Nashville, Tennessee. The DNA input per sorted-subset replicate PCR was 200 ng, corresponding to 32,000 or so T cell genomes. The method was immunoSEQ multiplex PCR; TCRdb's version includes in-frame clones alone and lacks a portion of them. Of about 2,500,000 clones in the sample, approximately 90% were seen once. This chain joins TRBV7-2 and TRBJ1-1, with no clear D. The specimen was naive CD4+ T cells sorted from blood. Documented subset: CD45RA+ positively selected. This receptor was taken from a man younger than 35 in good health. The CDR3 region is CASSFSSLNTEAFF. CDR3 nucleotides: TGTGCCAGCAGCTTCTCGAGTTTGAACACTGAAGCTTTCTTT.